The 17 T cell receptor beta chains reported below all come from one sample, sequenced in a study of CD8+CD57+ T cells in acquired aplastic anemia. TCR beta VDJ combinations and CDR3 sequences were profiled from genomic DNA. TCRdb reprocessed the reads via MiXCR and lists one record per CDR3 protein. The sample consists of 190,000 or so distinct CDR3 sequences, 48% of them appearing once. All sequencing subjects had displayed CD8+CD57+ cell expansion on flow cytometry. The sample consisted of sorted CD4+, CD8+, or CD8+CD57+ T cells (not recorded which) from PBMCs. Receptors originate from a human donor with aplastic anemia.

The chain joins TRBV28 to TRBJ1-2; TRBD1 agrees at 8 bases. The V gene end was trimmed by 7 bases and the J gene end by 6 bases; junction bases not matched to a gene: 10. Germline CDR1 MDHEN, CDR2 SYDVKM. The CDR3 is made up of 14 amino acids. The CDR3 reads CASISIGQGNGYTF. CDR3 bases: TGTGCCAGCATTTCGATAGGACAGGGCAATGGCTACACCTTC.

Note on this clonotype: The junction departs from the called germline gene at one end, perhaps through a read error. This chain links TRBV7-3 with TRBJ2-5; 8 bases match TRBD1. The CDR3 runs 15 residues. Per the germline V gene, CDR1 is SGHTA and CDR2 is FQGTGA. In DNA form, the CDR3 reads TGCGCCAGCAGCTTGGCAGGGGGCGTGTGGGAGACCCAGTACTTC. Protein: CASSLAGGVWETQYF.

This clonotype has a single count. The junction does not match germline at one end; this may be a read error. The CDR3 nucleotides are TGCGCCAGCAGCTTGGCCCCCAAGAACATTGAAGCTTTCTTT. Translating gives CASSLAPKNIEAFF. The chain combines TRBV5-1 with TRBJ1-1; D unresolved. The CDR3 has 14 residues. Germline V gene sequence: CDR1 SGHRS, CDR2 YFSETQ. The full variable domain, completed using reference TRBV5-1 and TRBJ1-1, is KAGVTQTPRYLIKTRGQQVTLSCSPISGHRSVSWYQQTPGQGLQFLFEYFSETQRNKGNFPGRFSGRQFSNSRSEMNVSTLELGDSALYLCASSLAPKNIEAFFGQGTRLTVV.

The chain employs TRBV15 and TRBJ2-2, with 8 bases fitting TRBD1. This CDR3 is built from 16 residues. Per the germline V gene, CDR1 is LNHNV and CDR2 is YYDKDF (reference sequence). V was clipped by 4 bases and J by 3 bases; unmatched bases: 7. CDR3: CATSTRQGPYTGELFF. CDR3 nucleotide sequence: TGTGCCACCAGCACCCGACAGGGGCCCTACACCGGGGAGCTGTTTTTT.

Concerning this clonotype: A much larger clone lies one base from this, so it may be a read error. The chain recombines TRBV19 with TRBJ1-6; a possible D gene is TRBD1 (6 bases). This CDR3 has 13 amino acids. CDR1 and CDR2 (germline): LNHDA, SQIVND (reference sequence). The DNA of the CDR3 is TGTGTCATTGGGGACACCGTAAATTCACCCCTCCACTTT. As protein: CVIGDTVNSPLHF.

The rearrangement links TRBV10-1 to TRBJ1-2; D is perhaps TRBD1 (6 bases). Trimming removed 1 base from V and 10 bases from J, with 13 bases in between. There are 13 residues in the CDR3. CDR1 is WNHNN and CDR2 is SYGVQD in the germline V gene (reference sequence). The CDR3 sequence: CASSELGQKDYTF. CDR3 bases: TGCGCCAGCAGTGAGTTGGGACAAAAGGACTACACCTTC.

DNA for the CDR3: TGCAGTGCTAGTACGGGACTAGGGTCACCCCTCCACTTT. It specifies CSASTGLGSPLHF. This sequence joins TRBV20-1 and TRBJ1-6, with a possible D match to TRBD1 (5 bases). V was pared by 3 bases and J by 10 bases, with 13 bases between. The CDR3 totals 13 residues. Germline V gives CDR1 DFQATT, CDR2 SNEGSKA (reference sequence).

The chain employs TRBV2 and TRBJ1-4; D may be TRBD1 (5 bases). CDR1 is SNHLY and CDR2 is FYNNEI in the germline V gene. The CDR3 totals 15 residues. V lost 7 bases and J lost 4, with 16 bases in between. CDR3 DNA sequence: TGTGCCAGCACGTGGGGGACGGCGCTTAATGAAAAACTGTTTTTT. This encodes CASTWGTALNEKLFF.

The chain recombines TRBV11-1 with TRBJ2-7; 10 positions match TRBD2. Unmatched junction bases numbered 10, after V lost 3 bases and J lost 5 bases. The CDR3 loop spans 16 amino acids. Germline values: CDR1 SGHAT, CDR2 FQDESV (reference sequence). The CDR3 region is CASSLGPSGSSDEQYF. Written as DNA, the CDR3 is TGTGCCAGCAGCTTGGGGCCTAGCGGGAGCAGCGACGAGCAGTACTTC. Looking up the rest from reference TRBV11-1 and TRBJ2-7 gives the full variable domain: EAEVAQSPRYKITEKSQAVAFWCDPISGHATLYWYRQILGQGPELLVQFQDESVVDDSQLPKDRFSAERLKGVDSTLKIQPAELGDSAMYLCASSLGPSGSSDEQYFGPGTRLTVT.

Of note for this clonotype: A read error is likely, as this CDR3 ends without the conserved phenylalanine or tryptophan. The chain has TRBV15 and TRBJ2-5; TRBD2 agrees at 11 bases. Trimming took 5 bases from V and 8 from J; bases not matched to a gene: 10. This CDR3 is 15 amino acids long. CDR1 LNHNV and CDR2 YYDKDF come from the germline V gene (reference sequence). The CDR3 region is CATSGGGLAAETQYV. In DNA form, the CDR3 reads TGTGCCACCAGCGGGGGGGGACTAGCGGCTGAAACCCAGTACGTC.

This clonotype was detected many times. The rearrangement joins TRBV3-1 to TRBJ1-6, with 8 nucleotides matching TRBD1. V shed 1 base and J 9 bases; nucleotides not matched to a gene: 2. In germline, CDR1 is LGHDT, CDR2 YNNKEL (reference sequence). The CDR3 is 14 amino acids. This CDR3 is CASSQGTGFSPLHF. The CDR3 region has the DNA TGTGCCAGCAGCCAAGGGACAGGGTTTTCACCCCTCCACTTT.

This clonotype has ten or more counts. The rearrangement links TRBV4-3 to TRBJ2-5; TRBD2 might be the D (6 bases). The CDR3 length is 16 residues. CDR1 and CDR2 from the germline V gene are LGHNA and YSLEER. With 0 bases removed from V and 5 bases from J, the gap between germline ends came to 16 bases. The CDR3 loop reads CASSQEFVGTWETQYF. The CDR3 bases are TGCGCCAGCAGCCAAGAATTCGTCGGGACTTGGGAGACCCAGTACTTC.

There are many counts of this clonotype. This chain links TRBV5-4 with TRBJ2-7; no clear D. The germline V and J ends were trimmed by 4 bases and 4 bases, with 15 bases remaining between them. The germline gives CDR1 SGHNT, CDR2 YYREEE (reference sequence). The length of the CDR3 is 14 residues. CDR3 region: CASSLGSIPYEQYF. CDR3 bases: TGTGCCAGCAGCCTAGGGTCCATTCCTTACGAGCAGTACTTC.

J is TRBJ2-3 and V is TRBV10-3; the D gene is possibly TRBD1 (5 bases). V lost 6 bases to trimming and J lost 11 bases, with 18 bases between them. The length of the CDR3 is 13 residues. Germline values: CDR1 ENHRY, CDR2 SYGVKD. The CDR3 nucleotides read TGTGCCATCAGCGGACATGCCCTCAATGAGCAGTATTTT. This gives the protein CAISGHALNEQYF.

Remarks on this clonotype: With a much larger clone just one base away, this may be a read error. V and J are TRBV20-1 and TRBJ1-5; D remains ambiguous. This CDR3 region has 13 residues. Germline lookup yields CDR1 DFQATT and CDR2 SNEGSKA (reference sequence). As DNA, the CDR3 is TGCAATGCTAGAGCCCCCATTAATCAGCCCCAGCATTTT. Translating gives CNARAPINQPQHF.

The gene calls are TRBV5-6 and TRBJ2-7, with 8 bases identical to TRBD2. This CDR3 has 13 amino acids. The V gene end was trimmed by 4 bases and the J gene end by 4 bases; junction bases not matched to a gene: 4. The germline CDR1 and CDR2 sequences are SGHDT and YYEEEE. The CDR3 nucleotides are TGTGCCAGCAGCACACCGGGGGGGTACGAGCAGTACTTC. This gives the protein CASSTPGGYEQYF. Full variable domain (rest looked up from reference TRBV5-6 and TRBJ2-7): DAGVTQSPTHLIKTRGQQVTLRCSPKSGHDTVSWYQQALGQGPQFIFQYYEEEERQRGNFPDRFSGHQFPNYSSELNVNALLLGDSALYLCASSTPGGYEQYFGPGTRLTVT.

The genes are TRBV5-1 and TRBJ1-1; 8 bases agree with TRBD1. The V segment lost 0 bases and the J segment 5 bases; nucleotides outside the gene matches: 9. Per the germline V gene, CDR1 is SGHRS and CDR2 is YFSETQ. CDR3 length: 16 amino acids. Here the CDR3 DNA reads TGCGCCAGCAGCTTGGTGTCAGGGGGCTTTACGACTGAAGCTTTCTTT. Its translation: CASSLVSGGFTTEAFF.